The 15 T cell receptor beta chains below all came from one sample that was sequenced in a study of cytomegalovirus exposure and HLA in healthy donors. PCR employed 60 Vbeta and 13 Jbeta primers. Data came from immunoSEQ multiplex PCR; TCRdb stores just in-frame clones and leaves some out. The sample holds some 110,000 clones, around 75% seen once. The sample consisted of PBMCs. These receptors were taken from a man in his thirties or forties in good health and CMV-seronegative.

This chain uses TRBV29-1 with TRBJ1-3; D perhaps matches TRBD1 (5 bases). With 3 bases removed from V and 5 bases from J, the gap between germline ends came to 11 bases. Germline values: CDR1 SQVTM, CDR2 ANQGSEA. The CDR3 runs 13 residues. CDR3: CSVEGGGRNTIYF. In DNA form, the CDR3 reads TGCAGCGTTGAGGGGGGGGGACGAAACACCATATATTTT.

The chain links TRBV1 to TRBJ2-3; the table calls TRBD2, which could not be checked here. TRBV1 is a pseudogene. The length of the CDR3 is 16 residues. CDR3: CTSVPPRRGARDTQYF. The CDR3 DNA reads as TGCACCAGCGTACCCCCACGACGGGGGGCCCGTGATACGCAGTATTTT.

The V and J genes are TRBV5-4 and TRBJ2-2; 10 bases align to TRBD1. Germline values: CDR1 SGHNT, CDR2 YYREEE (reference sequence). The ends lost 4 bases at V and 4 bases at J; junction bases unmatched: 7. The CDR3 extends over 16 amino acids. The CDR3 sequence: CASSPAWTGGTGELFF. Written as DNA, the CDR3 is TGTGCCAGCAGCCCCGCCTGGACAGGGGGCACCGGGGAGCTGTTTTTT.

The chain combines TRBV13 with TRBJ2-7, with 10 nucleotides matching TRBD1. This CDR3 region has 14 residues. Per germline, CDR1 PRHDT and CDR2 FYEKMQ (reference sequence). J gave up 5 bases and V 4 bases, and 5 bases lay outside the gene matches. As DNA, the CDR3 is TGTGCCAGCAGCTATCAGACAGGGGGCAACGAGCAGTACTTC. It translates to CASSYQTGGNEQYF.

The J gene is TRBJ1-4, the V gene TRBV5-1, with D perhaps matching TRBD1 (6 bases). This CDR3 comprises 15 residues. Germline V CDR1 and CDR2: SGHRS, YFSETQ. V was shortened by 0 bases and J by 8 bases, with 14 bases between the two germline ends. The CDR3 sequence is CASSLDRVRKEKLFF. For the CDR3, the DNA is TGCGCCAGCAGCTTGGACAGGGTCCGAAAGGAAAAACTGTTTTTT.

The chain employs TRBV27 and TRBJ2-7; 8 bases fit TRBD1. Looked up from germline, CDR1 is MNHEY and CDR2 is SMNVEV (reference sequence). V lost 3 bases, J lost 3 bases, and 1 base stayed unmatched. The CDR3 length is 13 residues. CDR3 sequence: CASSFTGGYEQYF. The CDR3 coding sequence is TGTGCCAGCAGTTTCACAGGGGGCTACGAGCAGTACTTC.

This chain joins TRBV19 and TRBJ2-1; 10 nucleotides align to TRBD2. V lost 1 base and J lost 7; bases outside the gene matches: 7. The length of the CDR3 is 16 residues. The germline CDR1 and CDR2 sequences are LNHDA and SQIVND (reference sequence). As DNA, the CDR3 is TGTGCCAGTAGTATAGTGGCAGCGGGAGGGCCTAATGAGCAGTTCTTC. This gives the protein CASSIVAAGGPNEQFF.

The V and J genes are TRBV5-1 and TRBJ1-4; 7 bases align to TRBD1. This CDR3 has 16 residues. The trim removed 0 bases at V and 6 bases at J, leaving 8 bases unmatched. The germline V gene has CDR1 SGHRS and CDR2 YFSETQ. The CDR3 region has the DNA TGCGCCAGCAGCTTGGCCACAGGGGCGGTCGATGAAAAACTGTTTTTT. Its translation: CASSLATGAVDEKLFF.

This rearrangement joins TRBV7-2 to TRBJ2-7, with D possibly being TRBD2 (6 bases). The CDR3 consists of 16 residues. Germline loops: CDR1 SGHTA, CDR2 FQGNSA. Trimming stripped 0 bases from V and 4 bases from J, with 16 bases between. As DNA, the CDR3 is TGTGCCAGCAGCTTAGCGGGTGAGGGACTTGATTACGAGCAGTACTTC. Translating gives CASSLAGEGLDYEQYF.

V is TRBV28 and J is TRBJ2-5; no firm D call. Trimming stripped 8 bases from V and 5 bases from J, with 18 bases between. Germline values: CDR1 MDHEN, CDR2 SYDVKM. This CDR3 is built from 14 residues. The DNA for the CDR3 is TGTGCCAGCCGACCCATTGTTCTGAGGGAGACCCAGTACTTC. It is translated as CASRPIVLRETQYF.

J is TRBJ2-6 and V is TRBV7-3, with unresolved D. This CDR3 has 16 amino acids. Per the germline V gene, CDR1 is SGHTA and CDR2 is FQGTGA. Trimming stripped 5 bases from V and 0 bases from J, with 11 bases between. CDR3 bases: TGTGCCAGCAGCCAGACACCGATCTCTGGGGCCAACGTCCTGACTTTC. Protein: CASSQTPISGANVLTF.

The CDR3 coding sequence is TGTGCCAGCAGCTCTAGTGATTCCAATCAGCCCCAGCATTTT. Translating gives CASSSSDSNQPQHF. This sequence joins TRBV7-9 and TRBJ1-5, with D hard to call. The germline V and J ends were trimmed by 4 bases and 3 bases, with 10 bases remaining between them. Germline values: CDR1 SEHNR, CDR2 FQNEAQ (reference sequence). The CDR3 covers 14 residues.

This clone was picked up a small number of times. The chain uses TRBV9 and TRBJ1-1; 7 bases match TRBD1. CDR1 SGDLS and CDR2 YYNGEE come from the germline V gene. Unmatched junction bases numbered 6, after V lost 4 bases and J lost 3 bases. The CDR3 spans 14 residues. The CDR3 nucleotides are TGTGCCAGCAGCCCGCGGGACAGTTACACTGAAGCTTTCTTT. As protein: CASSPRDSYTEAFF.

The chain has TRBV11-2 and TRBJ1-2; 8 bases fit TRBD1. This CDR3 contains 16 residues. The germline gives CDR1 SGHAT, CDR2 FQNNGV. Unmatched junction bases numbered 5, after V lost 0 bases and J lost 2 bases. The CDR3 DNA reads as TGTGCCAGCAGCTTAGATGGCAGGGGGCCCAACTATGGCTACACCTTC. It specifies CASSLDGRGPNYGYTF.

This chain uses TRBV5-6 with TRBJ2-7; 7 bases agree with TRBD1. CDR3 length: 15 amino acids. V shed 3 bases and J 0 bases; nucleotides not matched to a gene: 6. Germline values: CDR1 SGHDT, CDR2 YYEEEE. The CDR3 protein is CASSSDRSFSYEQYF. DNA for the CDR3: TGTGCCAGCAGCTCGGACAGGTCTTTCTCCTACGAGCAGTACTTC.